This note documents a single T cell receptor beta chain sequence. The table came from immunoSEQ multiplex PCR; TCRdb's copy has only in-frame clones and leaves some out. In the table there are over 150,000 clones, 90% of which are singletons. The sample comes from a study of T cell responses to AZD1222 COVID-19 vaccine. About the research overall: Second doses at about 4 or about 12 weeks were pooled.

V dropped 0 bases and J dropped 6; count of bases not matched to a gene: 4. The germline gives CDR1 SGHNT, CDR2 YYREEE (reference sequence). The CDR3 sequence is 15 residues long. The source is an adult in good health. The specimen comprised peripheral blood, sampled on day 0 of AZD1222 vaccination. The chain links TRBV5-4 to TRBJ1-1, with 11 bases identical to TRBD1. The CDR3 loop reads CASSLVPGQGAEAFF. CDR3 sequence (DNA): TGTGCCAGCAGCTTGGTCCCGGGACAGGGGGCTGAAGCTTTCTTT.